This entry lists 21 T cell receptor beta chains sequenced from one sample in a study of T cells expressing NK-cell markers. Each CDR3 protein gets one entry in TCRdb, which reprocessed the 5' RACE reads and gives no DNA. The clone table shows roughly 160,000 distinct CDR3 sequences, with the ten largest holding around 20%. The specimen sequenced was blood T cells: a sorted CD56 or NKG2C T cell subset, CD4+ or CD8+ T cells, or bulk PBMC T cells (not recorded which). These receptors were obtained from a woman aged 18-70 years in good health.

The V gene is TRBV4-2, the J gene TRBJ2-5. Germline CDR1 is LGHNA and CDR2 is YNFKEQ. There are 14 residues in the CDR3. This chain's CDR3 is CASSQAVSQETQYF.

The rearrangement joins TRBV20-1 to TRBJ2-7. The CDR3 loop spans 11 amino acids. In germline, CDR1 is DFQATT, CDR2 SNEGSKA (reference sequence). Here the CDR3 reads CSTGVSYEQYF.

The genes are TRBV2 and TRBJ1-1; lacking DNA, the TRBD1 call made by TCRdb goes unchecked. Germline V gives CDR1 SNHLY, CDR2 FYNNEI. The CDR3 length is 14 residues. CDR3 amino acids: CASRPAGQVTEAFF.

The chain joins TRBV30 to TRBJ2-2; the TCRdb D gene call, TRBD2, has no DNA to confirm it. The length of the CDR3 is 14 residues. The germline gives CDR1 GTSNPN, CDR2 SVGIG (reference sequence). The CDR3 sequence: CAWSVTGGTGELFF.

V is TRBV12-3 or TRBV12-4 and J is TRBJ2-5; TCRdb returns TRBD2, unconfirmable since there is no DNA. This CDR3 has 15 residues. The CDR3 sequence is CASSLGLSYRGTQYF.

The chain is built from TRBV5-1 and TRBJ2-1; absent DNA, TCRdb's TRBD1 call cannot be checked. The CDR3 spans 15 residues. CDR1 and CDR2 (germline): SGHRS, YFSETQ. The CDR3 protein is CASSLSPRALNEQFF.

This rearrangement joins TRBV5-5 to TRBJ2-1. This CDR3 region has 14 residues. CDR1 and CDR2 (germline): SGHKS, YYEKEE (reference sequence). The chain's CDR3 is CASSLALINNEQFF.

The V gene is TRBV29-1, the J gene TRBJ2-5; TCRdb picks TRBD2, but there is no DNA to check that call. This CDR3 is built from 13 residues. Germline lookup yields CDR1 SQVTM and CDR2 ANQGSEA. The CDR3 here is CSVGRHLVETQYF.

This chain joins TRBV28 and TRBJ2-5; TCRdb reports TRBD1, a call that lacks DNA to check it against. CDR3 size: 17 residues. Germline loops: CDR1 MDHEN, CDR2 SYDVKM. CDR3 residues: CASSQASGTGMGETQYF.

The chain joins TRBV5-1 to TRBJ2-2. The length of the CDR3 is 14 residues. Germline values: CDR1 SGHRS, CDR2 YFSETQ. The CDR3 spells CASSFGVNTGELFF.

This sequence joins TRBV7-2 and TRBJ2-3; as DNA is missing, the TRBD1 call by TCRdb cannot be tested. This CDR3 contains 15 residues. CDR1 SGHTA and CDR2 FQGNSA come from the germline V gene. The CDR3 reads CASSLRTGGTDTQYF.

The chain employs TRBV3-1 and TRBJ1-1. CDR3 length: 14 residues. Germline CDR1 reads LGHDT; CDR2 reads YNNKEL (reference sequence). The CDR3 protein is CASSSRSGILEAFF.

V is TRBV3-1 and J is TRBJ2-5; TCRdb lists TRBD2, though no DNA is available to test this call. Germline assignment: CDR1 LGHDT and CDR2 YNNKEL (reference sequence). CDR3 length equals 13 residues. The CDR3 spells CASSPAAHQTQYF.

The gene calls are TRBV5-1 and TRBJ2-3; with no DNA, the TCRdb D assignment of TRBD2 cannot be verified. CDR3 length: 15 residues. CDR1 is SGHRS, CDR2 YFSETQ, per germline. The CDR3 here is CASSSGGGETDTQYF.

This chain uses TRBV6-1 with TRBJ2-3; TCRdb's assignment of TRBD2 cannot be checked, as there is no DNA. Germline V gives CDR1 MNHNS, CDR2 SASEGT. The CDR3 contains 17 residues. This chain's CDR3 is CASSEALKGLSTDTQYF.

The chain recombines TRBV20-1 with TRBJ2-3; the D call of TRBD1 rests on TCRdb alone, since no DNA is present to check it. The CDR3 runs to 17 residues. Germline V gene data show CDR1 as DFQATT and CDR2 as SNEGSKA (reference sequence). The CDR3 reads CSARDLRGGRRTDTQYF.

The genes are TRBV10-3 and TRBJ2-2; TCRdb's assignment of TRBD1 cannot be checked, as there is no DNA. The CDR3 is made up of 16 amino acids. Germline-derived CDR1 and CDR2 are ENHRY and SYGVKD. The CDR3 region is CAISESLAGGNGELFF.

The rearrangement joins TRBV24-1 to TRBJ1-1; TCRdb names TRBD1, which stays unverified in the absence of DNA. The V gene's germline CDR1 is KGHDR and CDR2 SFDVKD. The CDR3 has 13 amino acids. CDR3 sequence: CATSDRQAYEAFF.

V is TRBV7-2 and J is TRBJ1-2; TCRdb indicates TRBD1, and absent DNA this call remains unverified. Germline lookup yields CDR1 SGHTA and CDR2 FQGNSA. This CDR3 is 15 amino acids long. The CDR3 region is CASSFTPPASYGYTF.

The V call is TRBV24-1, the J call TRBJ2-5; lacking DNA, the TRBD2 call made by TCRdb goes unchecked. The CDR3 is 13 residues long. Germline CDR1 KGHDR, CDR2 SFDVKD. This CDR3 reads CATSKGGQETQYF.

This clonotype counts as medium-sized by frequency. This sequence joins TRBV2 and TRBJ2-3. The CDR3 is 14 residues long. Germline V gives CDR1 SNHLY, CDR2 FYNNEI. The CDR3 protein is CASSVGSSTDTQYF. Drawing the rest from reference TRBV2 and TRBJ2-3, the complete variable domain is EPEVTQTPSHQVTQMGQEVILRCVPISNHLYFYWYRQILGQKVEFLVSFYNNEISEKSEIFDDQFSVERPDGSNFTLKIRSTKLEDSAMYFCASSVGSSTDTQYFGPGTRLTVL.